Each of the 30 T cell receptor beta chains below was sequenced from the same sample in a study of lymphopenia after photon versus proton radiotherapy. The assay was immunoSEQ multiplex PCR, and TCRdb's table has in-frame clones only and misses some. The sample lists approximately 170,000 clones, around 85% occurring once. Here the sequenced sample was peripheral blood, taken from a patient treated with photon-based radiotherapy. Receptor source: a man aged 50 to 60 with gastric cancer.

The V and J genes are TRBV7-6 and TRBJ2-2, with 10 bases lining up with TRBD2. This CDR3 is 16 amino acids long. CDR1 SGHVS and CDR2 FNYEAQ come from the germline V gene. Unmatched junction bases numbered 5, after V lost 3 bases and J lost 4 bases. CDR3 in amino acids: CASSLQLAGSTGELFF. The DNA of the CDR3 is TGTGCCAGCAGCTTGCAACTAGCGGGATCCACCGGGGAGCTGTTTTTT.

The chain combines TRBV10-1 with TRBJ1-3; D remains unclear. Trimming took off 2 bases at V and 3 bases at J, with 5 bases between the two ends. Germline assignment: CDR1 WNHNN and CDR2 SYGVQD (reference sequence). The CDR3 totals 13 residues. The CDR3 DNA follows: TGCGCCAGCAGTGAGAGGGATGGAAACACCATATATTTT. Amino acids: CASSERDGNTIYF.

A single count supports this clone. This chain joins TRBV6-4 and TRBJ1-1; a weak D match, TRBD1 (6 bases). Per the germline V gene, CDR1 is MRHNA and CDR2 is SNTAGT. CDR3 size: 18 residues. V lost 0 bases to trimming and J lost 1 base, with 18 bases between them. For the CDR3, the DNA is TGTGCCAGCAGTGACTCGAAAAGGACAGCGAGAGAGAACACTGAAGCTTTCTTT. Its translation is CASSDSKRTARENTEAFF.

The chain is built from TRBV19 and TRBJ2-7; D gene unclear. The V and J ends lost 0 bases and 0 bases respectively, with 3 bases between them. CDR3 size: 13 residues. Germline CDR1 and CDR2: LNHDA and SQIVND (reference sequence). The CDR3 region has the DNA TGTGCCAGTAGTATAGACAGCTCCTACGAGCAGTACTTC. Translating it yields CASSIDSSYEQYF.

This chain's CDR3 is CASSLEGTTNTGELFF. Here the CDR3 DNA reads TGTGCCAGCAGCTTAGAAGGGACAACGAACACCGGGGAGCTGTTTTTT. The rearrangement joins TRBV7-9 to TRBJ2-2, with a possible D match to TRBD1 (6 bases). This CDR3 is 16 amino acids long. The germline V gene encodes CDR1 SEHNR and CDR2 FQNEAQ (reference sequence). Trimming shortened V by 1 base and J by 0 bases, and 9 bases separated the two germline ends. Using reference TRBV7-9 and TRBJ2-2 for the parts outside the CDR3, the full variable domain is DTGVSQNPRHKITKRGQNVTFRCDPISEHNRLYWYRQTLGQGPEFLTYFQNEAQLEKSRLLSDRFSAERPKGSFSTLEIQRTEQGDSAMYLCASSLEGTTNTGELFFGEGSRLTVL.

This chain joins TRBV6-5 and TRBJ1-1; the D gene is possibly TRBD1 (6 bases). Germline CDR1 MNHEY, CDR2 SVGAGI. Trimming removed 6 bases at V and 1 base at J, with 12 bases between. The CDR3 loop spans 14 amino acids. CDR3 in DNA: TGTGCCAGCAGGAACATACAGGGGAACACTGAAGCTTTCTTT. Encoded protein: CASRNIQGNTEAFF.

V usage is TRBV6-6 and J usage is TRBJ1-4, with 7 bases aligning to TRBD1. The ends lost 4 bases at V and 8 bases at J; junction bases unmatched: 7. The CDR3 spans 14 residues. Germline V gene sequence: CDR1 MNHNY, CDR2 SVGAGI (reference sequence). For the CDR3, the DNA is TGTGCCAGCAGTTCCCAGGGGGGTGGCGAAAAACTGTTTTTT. Its translation: CASSSQGGGEKLFF.

The chain is built from TRBV6-5 and TRBJ1-3, with D maybe TRBD1 (5 bases). Trimming removed 3 bases at V and 0 bases at J, with 9 bases between. This CDR3 has 15 amino acids. The germline gives CDR1 MNHEY, CDR2 SVGAGI. CDR3 in DNA: TGTGCCAGCAGTTATGGGGCCGCCTCTGGAAACACCATATATTTT. Its translation is CASSYGAASGNTIYF.

The chain is built from TRBV28 and TRBJ1-1; D unresolved. This CDR3 is 13 amino acids long. CDR1 is MDHEN, CDR2 SYDVKM, per germline. The ends were cut back, 2 bases at V and 5 bases at J, with 9 bases in the middle. CDR3 DNA sequence: TGTGCCAGCAGTTTAATAGGACGGACTGAAGCTTTCTTT. It codes for CASSLIGRTEAFF. The complete variable domain, with remaining parts taken from reference TRBV28 and TRBJ1-1, reads DVKVTQSSRYLVKRTGEKVFLECVQDMDHENMFWYRQDPGLGLRLIYFSYDVKMKEKGDIPEGYSVSREKKERFSLILESASTNQTSMYLCASSLIGRTEAFFGQGTRLTVV.

The rearrangement links TRBV5-1 to TRBJ2-7, with 8 positions matching TRBD2. V lost 0 bases to trimming and J lost 5 bases; unmatched junction nucleotides: 7. CDR1 and CDR2 (germline): SGHRS, YFSETQ. The CDR3 spans 15 residues. The CDR3 loop is CASSLGLARGHEQYF. CDR3 sequence (DNA): TGCGCCAGCAGCTTGGGACTAGCGCGAGGCCACGAGCAGTACTTC.

The V and J genes are TRBV7-8 and TRBJ2-2; TRBD2 is a possible D gene (5 bases). The CDR3 runs 13 residues. Trimming took off 5 bases at V and 7 bases at J, with 11 bases between the two ends. CDR1 SGHVS and CDR2 FQNEAQ come from the germline V gene. This chain's CDR3 is CASSQKEGGELFF. CDR3 nucleotide sequence: TGTGCCAGCAGCCAAAAAGAGGGCGGGGAGCTGTTTTTT.

This chain uses TRBV27 with TRBJ1-1; TRBD1 is a possible D gene (6 bases). The CDR3 contains 14 residues. Germline-derived CDR1 and CDR2 are MNHEY and SMNVEV (reference sequence). V lost 5 bases and J lost 2, with 12 bases in between. CDR3: CASSSPGTNTEAFF. In DNA form, the CDR3 reads TGTGCCAGCAGTAGCCCGGGGACAAACACTGAAGCTTTCTTT.

The chain couples TRBV7-9 to TRBJ2-7; TRBD1 or TRBD2 may be the D gene (6 bases each). V was shortened by 4 bases and J by 6 bases, with 16 bases between the two germline ends. The CDR3 spans 14 residues. Per germline, CDR1 SEHNR and CDR2 FQNEAQ (reference sequence). The CDR3 loop is CASSSLGGTTEQYF. In nucleotides, the CDR3 is TGTGCCAGCAGCTCACTAGGGGGGACCACCGAGCAGTACTTC.

J is TRBJ2-3 and V is TRBV9; 9 bases fit TRBD2. Germline trimming cut 4 bases from V and 4 bases from J; bases unmatched to any gene: 4. The CDR3 consists of 14 residues. Per the germline V gene, CDR1 is SGDLS and CDR2 is YYNGEE. CDR3 nucleotides: TGTGCCAGCAGCCTGGGACTAGCCGCAGATACGCAGTATTTT. Translated: CASSLGLAADTQYF.

This chain links TRBV5-1 with TRBJ2-5; TRBD2 agrees at 7 bases. Trimming cost V 0 bases and J 5 bases; bases outside gene matches: 10. Germline CDR1 and CDR2: SGHRS and YFSETQ. CDR3 length: 16 amino acids. The CDR3 DNA reads TGCGCCAGCAGCTTGGCGGTAAGACTAGCCGGGGAGACCCAGTACTTC. This codes for CASSLAVRLAGETQYF.

The V and J genes are TRBV19 and TRBJ2-7, with D possibly being TRBD1 (6 bases). Trimming took off 4 bases at V and 3 bases at J, with 16 bases between the two ends. The CDR3 is 15 residues long. Germline CDR1 reads LNHDA; CDR2 reads SQIVND (reference sequence). CDR3 sequence: CASSTSDSSYYEQYF. In DNA form, the CDR3 reads TGTGCCAGTAGTACATCGGACAGTTCCTACTACGAGCAGTACTTC.

This chain links TRBV14 with TRBJ2-5, with D perhaps assigned TRBD1 or TRBD2 (6 bases each). CDR1 SGHDN and CDR2 FVKESK come from the germline V gene. CDR3 length: 17 residues. Trimming removed 0 bases at V and 1 base at J, with 15 bases between. As DNA, the CDR3 is TGTGCCAGCAGCCAAGATTGGGGGGCCAACCTCCAAGAGACCCAGTACTTC. This encodes CASSQDWGANLQETQYF. The complete variable domain, with remaining parts taken from reference TRBV14 and TRBJ2-5, reads EAGVTQFPSHSVIEKGQTVTLRCDPISGHDNLYWYRRVMGKEIKFLLHFVKESKQDESGMPNNRFLAERTGGTYSTLKVQPAELEDSGVYFCASSQDWGANLQETQYFGPGTRLLVL.

In this sample, this clone turned up many times. The rearrangement uses TRBV9 and TRBJ2-2, with 8 bases lining up with TRBD1. Trimming at V came to 4 bases and at J to 7 bases, leaving 12 bases not matched to a gene. This CDR3 contains 16 residues. CDR1 and CDR2 from the germline V gene are SGDLS and YYNGEE. DNA for the CDR3: TGTGCCAGCAGCCCCCGTGAAACAGGGGGTGTCGGGGAGCTGTTTTTT. Residues: CASSPRETGGVGELFF.

This clone was seen only once. The genes are TRBV7-6 and TRBJ1-1; the D is unclear. This CDR3 comprises 16 residues. CDR1 is SGHVS and CDR2 is FNYEAQ in the germline V gene. V lost 5 bases, J lost 1 base, and 17 bases lay in between. The CDR3 bases are TGTGCCAGCAGCACCGAAGGATGGCAGAGGAACACTGAAGCTTTCTTT. Protein sequence: CASSTEGWQRNTEAFF.

The rearrangement links TRBV6-1 to TRBJ2-4; perhaps TRBD2 as D (6 bases). V was trimmed by 11 bases and J by 5 bases, leaving 13 bases between them. CDR1 MNHNS and CDR2 SASEGT come from the germline V gene. CDR3 length: 12 amino acids. The CDR3 here is CAGSSAENIQYF. The DNA for the CDR3 is TGTGCCGGGTCTAGCGCCGAAAACATTCAGTACTTC.

The J gene is TRBJ2-2, the V gene TRBV7-9; D is perhaps TRBD2 (5 bases). CDR1 and CDR2 (germline): SEHNR, FQNEAQ (reference sequence). This CDR3 has 15 residues. V gave up 0 bases and J gave up 7 bases, with 12 bases separating them. In nucleotides, the CDR3 is TGTGCCAGCAGCTTAGCAGGGTACAGCGGCGGGGAGCTGTTTTTT. It yields the protein CASSLAGYSGGELFF.

This clone showed up many times. The chain couples TRBV29-1 to TRBJ1-4; D not resolved. This CDR3 region has 12 residues. Germline lookup yields CDR1 SQVTM and CDR2 ANQGSEA. Deletions cut 7 bases from V and 13 bases from J, with 19 bases between. The CDR3 protein is CSARQSGMGLFF. The DNA of the CDR3 is TGCAGCGCCAGGCAGTCGGGGATGGGACTGTTTTTT.

The chain has TRBV19 and TRBJ2-4; D unresolved. CDR1 is LNHDA and CDR2 is SQIVND in the germline V gene (reference sequence). The CDR3 extends over 14 amino acids. The V end lost 6 bases, the J end lost 6 bases, and 15 bases lay between the germline ends. This CDR3 reads CASSRGGSGNIQYF. CDR3 in DNA: TGTGCCAGTAGCCGAGGCGGATCGGGAAACATTCAGTACTTC.

The rearrangement links TRBV7-2 to TRBJ2-7; unclear D gene. The CDR3 has 13 amino acids. The germline gives CDR1 SGHTA, CDR2 FQGNSA. Trimming removed 3 bases from V and 2 bases from J, with 8 bases in between. CDR3 bases: TGTGCCAGCAGCTTTAGGCCGACCTACGAGCAGTACTTC. Its translation is CASSFRPTYEQYF.

The chain employs TRBV7-2 and TRBJ2-1; 7 positions match TRBD1. CDR3 length: 14 amino acids. The trim removed 5 bases at V and 15 bases at J, leaving 16 bases unmatched. Germline-derived CDR1 and CDR2 are SGHTA and FQGNSA. The CDR3 nucleotides read TGTGCCAGCAGCCGAAAAACCCGACAGGGAGTGATGTTCTTC. Translated: CASSRKTRQGVMFF.

The chain recombines TRBV28 with TRBJ2-1; 13 nucleotides line up with TRBD2. Per the germline V gene, CDR1 is MDHEN and CDR2 is SYDVKM. Trimming took 6 bases from V and 3 from J; bases not matched to a gene: 8. This CDR3 has 17 residues. In DNA, the CDR3 is TGTGCCAGCAGCTCTGGACTAGCGGGAGAGTACTACAATGAGCAGTTCTTC. Encoded protein: CASSSGLAGEYYNEQFF. Based on the CDR3 plus reference TRBV28 and TRBJ2-1, the full variable domain is DVKVTQSSRYLVKRTGEKVFLECVQDMDHENMFWYRQDPGLGLRLIYFSYDVKMKEKGDIPEGYSVSREKKERFSLILESASTNQTSMYLCASSSGLAGEYYNEQFFGPGTRLTVL.

This chain uses TRBV2 with TRBJ1-5, with TRBD1 as a possible D gene (5 bases). Trimming removed 6 bases at V and 3 bases at J, with 6 bases between. Germline CDR1 is SNHLY and CDR2 is FYNNEI. The CDR3 has 12 amino acids. CDR3 loop: CASRGANQPQHF. CDR3 bases: TGTGCCAGCAGAGGGGCCAATCAGCCCCAGCATTTT.

This chain links TRBV30 with TRBJ1-1; 7 nucleotides line up with TRBD1. CDR3 length: 14 residues. Germline CDR1 reads GTSNPN; CDR2 reads SVGIG (reference sequence). V was clipped by 3 bases and J by 4 bases; unmatched bases: 8. The chain's CDR3 is CAWRWDSLSTEAFF. The CDR3 DNA sequence: TGTGCCTGGAGGTGGGACAGCCTTAGCACTGAAGCTTTCTTT.

The rearrangement links TRBV2 to TRBJ1-5, with no clear D. Germline CDR1 reads SNHLY; CDR2 reads FYNNEI. The CDR3 totals 14 residues. V lost 6 bases and J 0 bases, leaving 9 bases between the germline ends. For the CDR3, the DNA is TGTGCCAGCAGGGAGCCTTATAGCAATCAGCCCCAGCATTTT. The encoded protein is CASREPYSNQPQHF.

The chain is built from TRBV6-5 and TRBJ1-2; D remains ambiguous. Germline V gives CDR1 MNHEY, CDR2 SVGAGI. Between the trimmed V and J ends, which lost 4 bases and 4 bases, there was a span of 4 bases. The CDR3 is 11 amino acids. Here the CDR3 reads CASSSSYGYTF. The CDR3 region has the DNA TGTGCCAGCAGTTCGAGCTATGGCTACACCTTC.